Shown below are 30 T cell receptor beta chains from a single sample sequenced in a study of CD8+CD57+ T cells in acquired aplastic anemia. The template used for profiling TCR beta VDJ and CDR3 was genomic DNA. TCRdb re-called the reads through MiXCR, storing one row per CDR3 protein. Of 400,000 to 450,000 distinct CDR3 sequences listed, approximately 70% are singletons. What was sequenced was sorted CD4+, CD8+, or CD8+CD57+ T cells (not recorded which) from PBMCs. The receptors come from a human donor in good health, serving as a control.

This clonotype turned up a few times. The chain recombines TRBV24-1 with TRBJ2-5; D may match TRBD1 or TRBD2 (5 bases each). This CDR3 is 16 amino acids long. The V end was cut by 4 bases, the J end by 7 bases, with 21 bases between. Germline-derived CDR1 and CDR2 are KGHDR and SFDVKD. The CDR3 DNA is TGTGCCACCAGTGAGCGCGGTCGGGACGGCTGGGTGACCCAGTACTTC. It codes for CATSERGRDGWVTQYF.

The CDR3 nucleotides are TGTGCCAGTAGTTCCTGGGCCGGGGGTGCCGCCGAGACGCAGTACTTC. Translation: CASSSWAGGAAETQYF. V usage is TRBV19 and J usage is TRBJ2-7; maybe TRBD2 (6 bases). In germline, CDR1 is LNHDA, CDR2 SQIVND (reference sequence). Trimming removed 5 bases at V and 9 bases at J, with 26 bases between. CDR3 size: 16 residues.

The gene calls are TRBV29-1 and TRBJ2-7; D may match TRBD1 or TRBD2 (5 bases each). Trimming removed 6 bases at V and 0 bases at J, with 18 bases between. This CDR3 is built from 15 residues. CDR1 and CDR2 from the germline V gene are SQVTM and ANQGSEA. CDR3 region: CSVNRLTGPSYEQYF. The CDR3 nucleotides are TGCAGCGTGAACCGACTTACGGGGCCCTCCTACGAGCAGTACTTC.

Concerning this clonotype itself: A much bigger clone sits one base away, suggesting this may be a read error. V and J are TRBV12-3 or TRBV12-4 and TRBJ1-2; TRBD1 might be the D (5 bases). Trimming pared 6 bases from V and 8 bases from J, leaving 16 bases between. The CDR3 length is 13 residues. The DNA of the CDR3 is TGTGCCAGCAGGCGTCAAGGGGCGTGCGGCTACACCTTC. Its translation: CASRRQGACGYTF.

This clonotype was detected a few times. This rearrangement joins TRBV10-3 to TRBJ1-6; unclear D gene. Trimming took off 2 bases at V and 7 bases at J, with 9 bases between the two ends. Germline CDR1 and CDR2: ENHRY and SYGVKD. CDR3 length: 14 amino acids. The CDR3 is CAISESTVNSPLHF. The CDR3 DNA reads TGTGCCATCAGTGAGAGCACAGTGAATTCACCCCTCCACTTT.

This clonotype has more than one count but fewer than ten. This could be a read error, since a much larger clone is one nucleotide away. This CDR3 is missing its conserved last phenylalanine or tryptophan, likely due to a read error. CDR3: CASKARVNEKLFL. In DNA, the CDR3 is TGTGCCAGCAAGGCTCGAGTTAATGAAAAACTGTTTCTT. The chain combines TRBV6-1 with TRBJ1-4; no reliable D call. V shed 7 bases and J shed 4 bases, with 10 bases lying between them. CDR1 and CDR2 from the germline V gene are MNHNS and SASEGT. The CDR3 is 13 residues long.

This clonotype was seen at least ten times. This sequence joins TRBV20-1 and TRBJ1-2, with D tentatively TRBD1 (6 bases). CDR1 DFQATT and CDR2 SNEGSKA come from the germline V gene (reference sequence). CDR3 length: 17 residues. V shed 1 base and J shed 8 bases, with 26 bases lying between them. DNA of the CDR3: TGCAGTGCTAGAGGTACACCCGGGACCGGGGGCGCCAGAGGCTACACCTTC. It encodes CSARGTPGTGGARGYTF.

The J gene is TRBJ1-4, the V gene TRBV12-5; a possible D gene is TRBD1 (6 bases). Per the germline V gene, CDR1 is LGHNT and CDR2 is FRNRAP. The CDR3 is made up of 15 amino acids. The CDR3 loop is CASRITGTDNEKLFF. The CDR3 region has the DNA TGTGCCAGCAGGATTACAGGGACCGATAATGAAAAACTGTTTTTT.

The chain links TRBV7-3 to TRBJ1-3; D is possibly TRBD1 (5 bases). V was pared by 3 bases and J by 4 bases, with 37 bases between. Germline assignment: CDR1 SGHTA and CDR2 FQGTGA. The CDR3 has 23 residues. In nucleotides, the CDR3 is TGTGCCAGCAGCTTCTGTATCTGCAGTTATACAGATTGGGGGGTGTCCTCCGGAAACACCATATATTTT. Protein product: CASSFCICSYTDWGVSSGNTIYF.

The chain joins TRBV7-6 to TRBJ2-7, with D possibly matching TRBD1 (5 bases). This CDR3 has 14 amino acids. Trimming left V 3 bases short and J 3 bases short, with 12 bases between. Germline values: CDR1 SGHVS, CDR2 FNYEAQ. The DNA of the CDR3 is TGTGCCAGCAGCTTCACTGGCCAGGGCTACGAGCAGTACTTC. Its translation: CASSFTGQGYEQYF.

Note on this clonotype: The junction departs from the called germline gene at one end, perhaps through a read error. This sequence joins TRBV19 and TRBJ1-3; D remains unclear. CDR3 length: 15 amino acids. CDR1 LNHDA and CDR2 SQIVND come from the germline V gene (reference sequence). The CDR3 bases are TGTGCCAGCAGTATAGGTGGTTCGCTTGGAAACACCATATATTTT. Translated: CASSIGGSLGNTIYF. The variable domain in full, completed from reference TRBV19 and TRBJ1-3, reads DGGITQSPKYLFRKEGQNVTLSCEQNLNHDAMYWYRQDPGQGLRLIYYSQIVNDFQKGDIAEGYSVSREKKESFPLTVTSAQKNPTAFYLCASSIGGSLGNTIYFGEGSWLTVV.

This clonotype was recorded at least ten times. The chain links TRBV5-8 to TRBJ1-3, with 7 bases fitting TRBD1. This CDR3 is built from 14 residues. V lost 4 bases to trimming and J lost 4 bases; unmatched junction nucleotides: 5. Per germline, CDR1 SGHTS and CDR2 YDEGEE. Here the CDR3 DNA reads TGTGCCAGCAGCCTCGACAGGGTAGGAAACACCATATATTTT. It is translated as CASSLDRVGNTIYF.

The chain links TRBV19 to TRBJ2-1, with TRBD2 as a possible D gene (6 bases). The better agreement between TRBJ2-7 and the DNA end casts doubt on the J call. The CDR3 is 15 amino acids. The germline CDR1 and CDR2 sequences are LNHDA and SQIVND (reference sequence). CDR3 sequence: CASSIGRSGAYEQYF. CDR3 DNA: TGTGCCAGTAGTATAGGTCGCTCGGGGGCCTACGAGCAGTACTTC.

The sample holds a few counts of this clonotype. This sequence may be a read error, since a much larger clone differs from it by one base. V and J are TRBV5-1 and TRBJ1-1; D may be TRBD1 (6 bases). Per germline, CDR1 SGHRS and CDR2 YFSETQ. The V and J ends lost 5 bases and 3 bases respectively, with 14 bases between them. This CDR3 comprises 14 residues. The DNA for the CDR3 is TGCGCCAGCAGTCGGGGCAGGGGCGACACTGAAGCTTTCTTT. This translates into CASSRGRGDTEAFF.

This clonotype was found many times. The J gene is TRBJ2-5, the V gene TRBV20-1, with D maybe TRBD1 (6 bases). V was cut by 3 bases and J by 2 bases, with 13 bases left in between. Germline V lookup: CDR1 DFQATT, CDR2 SNEGSKA (reference sequence). This CDR3 spans 14 amino acids. The CDR3 bases are TGCAGTGCTAGTGGCCCCGGACAGCAAGAGACCCAGTACTTC. Its protein is CSASGPGQQETQYF.

This clonotype was seen repeatedly, ten times or more. The chain joins TRBV7-2 to TRBJ2-5; D not certain. V was pared by 4 bases and J by 5 bases, with 5 bases between. This CDR3 is 11 amino acids long. From germline, CDR1 is SGHTA and CDR2 FQGNSA. CDR3 loop: CASSYRETQYF. CDR3 sequence (DNA): TGTGCCAGCAGCTACCGGGAGACCCAGTACTTC.

Details on this clonotype: One junction end does not reproduce the germline sequence, and a read error may be involved. The V and J genes are TRBV25-1 and TRBJ2-1, with D maybe TRBD2 (5 bases). Germline V gives CDR1 MGHDK, CDR2 SYGVNS. The CDR3 spans 15 residues. The DNA for the CDR3 is TGTGCCAGCAGCGAATGGGAGAGCGGCTACAATGAGCAGTTCTTC. Translating it yields CASSEWESGYNEQFF.

The chain recombines TRBV2 with TRBJ2-3, with 8 positions matching TRBD2. There are 16 residues in the CDR3. The junction had 16 bases not matched to a gene; V was cut back by 1 base and J by 13 bases. Germline CDR1 reads SNHLY; CDR2 reads FYNNEI. DNA of the CDR3: TGTGCCAGCAGTGAAGTGGCAAGCGGGGGCTCCGATACCGAGTATTTT. Translation gives CASSEVASGGSDTEYF.

This clonotype was seen repeatedly, ten times or more. This rearrangement joins TRBV27 to TRBJ1-2; no clear D gene. This CDR3 is built from 14 residues. The V and J ends lost 2 bases and 4 bases respectively, with 11 bases between them. Germline V lookup: CDR1 MNHEY, CDR2 SMNVEV (reference sequence). The CDR3 loop is CASSLGGFGYGYTF. CDR3 DNA: TGTGCCAGCAGTTTAGGAGGGTTTGGCTATGGCTACACCTTC.

The V and J genes are TRBV2 and TRBJ2-3; D gene ambiguous. V was pared by 7 bases and J by 2 bases, with 10 bases between. There are 13 residues in the CDR3. CDR1 and CDR2 from the germline V gene are SNHLY and FYNNEI. The CDR3 is CASKQTFTDTQYF. CDR3 sequence (DNA): TGTGCCAGCAAACAGACCTTCACAGATACGCAGTATTTT.

V gene TRBV12-3 or TRBV12-4 combines with J gene TRBJ1-2, with D possibly matching TRBD1 (6 bases). Trimming shortened V by 10 bases and J by 2 bases, and 17 bases separated the two germline ends. There are 14 residues in the CDR3. In DNA, the CDR3 is TGTGCCATTAGTTTGCCCGACAGGAACTATGGCTACACCTTC. Its protein is CAISLPDRNYGYTF.

This chain's CDR3 is CASSATDEKLFF. The CDR3 nucleotides read TGTGCCAGCAGCGCGACAGATGAAAAACTGTTTTTT. This sequence joins TRBV12-3 or TRBV12-4 and TRBJ1-4, with D possibly matching TRBD1 (5 bases). V was clipped by 6 bases and J by 6 bases, with 8 bases between them. The CDR3 loop spans 12 amino acids.

This clonotype has ten or more counts. J is TRBJ1-2 and V is TRBV7-6; no clear D gene. Per the germline V gene, CDR1 is SGHVS and CDR2 is FNYEAQ. The CDR3 length is 15 residues. The V gene lost 5 bases and the J gene lost 4 bases, with 17 bases spanning the gap. CDR3 sequence reads: CASSPYKGTGYGYTF. The CDR3, as DNA: TGTGCCAGCAGCCCTTACAAGGGAACTGGCTATGGCTACACCTTC. Full variable domain (rest looked up from reference TRBV7-6 and TRBJ1-2): GAGVSQSPRYKVTKRGQDVALRCDPISGHVSLYWYRQALGQGPEFLTYFNYEAQQDKSGLPNDRFSAERPEGSISTLTIQRTEQRDSAMYRCASSPYKGTGYGYTFGSGTRLTVV.

In DNA form, the CDR3 reads TGCGCCAGCAGCCACACCCAGCTCAGGGCCGAGCAGTACTTC. The encoded protein is CASSHTQLRAEQYF. This rearrangement joins TRBV5-1 to TRBJ2-7; perhaps TRBD1 as D (5 bases). This CDR3 region has 14 residues. From germline, CDR1 is SGHRS and CDR2 YFSETQ. V dropped 4 bases and J dropped 6 bases, with 17 bases sitting between them.

Turning to this clonotype: A much larger clone sits a single nucleotide away, making a read error possible. The chain joins TRBV12-3 or TRBV12-4 to TRBJ1-5; the D is unclear. The CDR3 extends over 13 amino acids. Trimming took 5 bases from V and 7 from J, leaving 12 bases between them. As DNA, the CDR3 is TGTGCCAGCAGTCTCTCGACCCGGCAGCCCCAGCATTTT. Amino acids: CASSLSTRQPQHF.

The genes are TRBV6-4 and TRBJ1-4, with D unclear. The germline CDR1 and CDR2 sequences are MRHNA and SNTAGT. This CDR3 is built from 14 residues. Trimming took off 8 bases at V and 1 base at J, with 11 bases between the two ends. CDR3 DNA sequence: TGTGCCAGCTACCAGCCGGGAACTAATGAAAAACTGTTTTTT. Translation: CASYQPGTNEKLFF.

This clonotype was seen ten or more times. The chain recombines TRBV9 with TRBJ2-3; 8 bases match TRBD2. The CDR3 covers 18 residues. The germline gives CDR1 SGDLS, CDR2 YYNGEE. With 4 bases clipped from V and 0 bases from J, the junction kept 13 bases outside the gene matches. CDR3 DNA: TGTGCCAGCAGCCCGTTTCGGTATAGCGGGGTGAGCACAGATACGCAGTATTTT. This translates into CASSPFRYSGVSTDTQYF.

This clonotype was counted ten times or more. One junction end disagrees with the germline gene, perhaps due to a read error. The rearrangement links TRBV10-3 to TRBJ1-2; 10 positions match TRBD1. This CDR3 comprises 15 residues. Germline CDR1 reads ENHRY; CDR2 reads SYGVKD. CDR3 region: CAVSETGGNNYGYTF. The CDR3 DNA reads TGTGCCGTCAGTGAGACAGGGGGCAACAACTATGGCTACACCTTC.

This chain connects TRBV20-1 to TRBJ2-6, with 9 positions matching TRBD2. The germline gives CDR1 DFQATT, CDR2 SNEGSKA (reference sequence). The CDR3 length is 16 residues. V lost 5 bases, J lost 4 bases, and 9 bases stayed unmatched. The CDR3 sequence is CSAAGTSPAGANVLTF. CDR3 coding DNA: TGCAGTGCTGCAGGGACTAGCCCCGCCGGGGCCAACGTCCTGACTTTC.

The V call is TRBV20-1, the J call TRBJ2-3, with D perhaps matching TRBD1 or TRBD2 (6 bases each). The CDR3 totals 15 residues. The germline V and J ends were trimmed by 6 bases and 0 bases, with 16 bases remaining between them. Germline CDR1 reads DFQATT; CDR2 reads SNEGSKA (reference sequence). Written as DNA, the CDR3 is TGCAGTGCAGAGAAGGGGGGATCTAGCACAGATACGCAGTATTTT. Residues: CSAEKGGSSTDTQYF.